This is a list of T cell receptor beta chains from one sample in a study of radiotherapy plus CTLA-4 blockade in lung cancer. Sequenced by immunoSEQ multiplex PCR; TCRdb stores in-frame clones only, minus some. The table has 50,000 to 65,000 clones, 70% to 85% seen once. The sample consisted of peripheral blood, taken from a patient treated with radiotherapy plus ipilimumab. The receptors shown here come from a human donor with non-small cell lung cancer who had a partial response to radiotherapy plus ipilimumab. Each CDR3 is given with its conserved first and last residue. D genes are given only for firm matches. Rows may omit the clone size; those that give it use once, few, many or a size class.

clone_size j_call d_call v_call cdr3_nt cdr3_aa
NA TRBJ2-1 TRBD2 TRBV5-6 TGTGCCAGCAGCCGAAACGGGGGGGGGACCTACAATGAGCAGTTCTTC CASSRNGGGTYNEQFF
NA TRBJ1-6 NA TRBV6-4 TGTGCCAGCAGCGCCCTAGAAATACAGGGTGGAAGGTCACCCCTCCACTTT CASSALEIQGGRSPLHF
NA TRBJ1-5 TRBD1 TRBV19 TGTGCCAGTAGTACTAGACAGGGGGGACAGCCCCAGCATTTT CASSTRQGGQPQHF
NA TRBJ1-1 TRBD1 TRBV18 TGTGCCAGCTCACAACAGACAGGGTTAATGAACACTGAAGCTTTCTTT CASSQQTGLMNTEAFF
few TRBJ2-1 TRBD2 TRBV5-1 TGCGCCAGCAGCGCTCTAAGGGGCGGGGGGGCCGGTGAGCAGTTCTTC CASSALRGGGAGEQFF
NA TRBJ2-7 TRBD1 TRBV27 TGTGCCAGCAGTTTGAGGACAGGATCCTACGAGCAGTACTTC CASSLRTGSYEQYF
NA TRBJ2-5 TRBD2 TRBV5-1 TGCGCCAGCAGCCTGGTAGCGGGCAGGCAAGAGCCAAATTACTTC CASSLVAGRQEPNYF
NA TRBJ1-1 TRBD1 TRBV19 TGTGCCAGTAGTGCGGCCGGGACAGGGGAAAACTTT CASSAAGTGENF
NA TRBJ1-1 TRBD1 TRBV28 TGTGCCAGCAGTTCACCCACAGGGGCCGAAAACAAGAGGACTGAAGCTTTCTTT CASSSPTGAENKRTEAFF
NA TRBJ1-1 TRBD1 TRBV6-5 TGTGCCAGCAGTTACTCCCCGGGACAGGGGTCCACTGAAGCTTTCTTT CASSYSPGQGSTEAFF
NA TRBJ1-1 TRBD1 TRBV29-1 TGCAGCGTTAAGGCTTCAGGGGGATGGAACACTGAAGCTTTCTTT CSVKASGGWNTEAFF
NA TRBJ2-4 NA TRBV25-1 TGTGCCAGCAGCGGGGAGGGGGTCAAAAACATTCAGTACTTC CASSGEGVKNIQYF
medium-sized TRBJ2-2 TRBD1 TRBV4-2 TGTGCCAGCACCACAACAGGGGTCAACACCGGGGAGCTGTTTTTT CASTTTGVNTGELFF
few TRBJ2-1 NA TRBV2 TGTGCCAGCAGGGACAGCCCTACCTCCTACAATGAGCAGTTCTTC CASRDSPTSYNEQFF
NA TRBJ2-7 NA TRBV19 TGTGCCAGTAGTCCCTTCCTGGGCCTCTCCTACGAGCAGTACTTC CASSPFLGLSYEQYF
NA TRBJ1-2 NA TRBV7-6 TGTGCCAGCAGCCCGGGACAAGCAATCTCCTATGGCTACACCTTC CASSPGQAISYGYTF
NA TRBJ1-2 NA TRBV6-5 TGTGCCAGCAGTGCGCGGGAGGGCTGGCATGGCTACACCTTC CASSAREGWHGYTF
NA TRBJ2-7 TRBD2 TRBV9 TGTGCCAGCAGCGCTAGCGGGGGGCCTTACGAGCAGTACTTC CASSASGGPYEQYF
few TRBJ2-5 TRBD2 TRBV7-3 TGTGCCAGCAGCCGAGGGACTAGCGAGACCCAGTACTTC CASSRGTSETQYF
NA TRBJ1-1 NA TRBV9 TGTGCCAGCAGCGTAGCACAGCTGAACACTGAAGCTTTCTTT CASSVAQLNTEAFF
NA TRBJ2-3 NA TRBV5-1 TGCGCCAGCAGCTTGGCCTCACAAGATACGCAGTATTTT CASSLASQDTQYF
few TRBJ2-7 NA TRBV27 TGTGCCAGCAGTTTGGGACACTGGGGCTACGAGCAGTACTTC CASSLGHWGYEQYF
NA TRBJ1-1 NA TRBV27 TGTGCCAGCCTCAATTTTAACAGGAGAAACACTGAAGCTTTCTTT CASLNFNRRNTEAFF
NA TRBJ1-1 TRBD1 TRBV5-1 TGCGCCAGCAGCACCCGACAGGGACAGTACACTGAAGCTTTCTTT CASSTRQGQYTEAFF
NA TRBJ1-2 NA TRBV6-5 TGTGCCAGCAGTTCCCGCAGGGGACTATTCAACTATGGCTACACCTTC CASSSRRGLFNYGYTF
NA TRBJ2-3 NA TRBV4-1 TGCGCCAGCAGCCAAGAGACGGGAGATACGCAGTATTTT CASSQETGDTQYF
medium-sized TRBJ2-2 TRBD2 TRBV27 TGTGCCAGCAGTTTATGGGCGGGGGGCACCGGGGAGCTGTTTTTT CASSLWAGGTGELFF
NA TRBJ2-2 NA TRBV18 TGTGCCAGCTCACTGAATTTACAGGGCAGAACGAACACCGGGGAGCTGTTTTTT CASSLNLQGRTNTGELFF